This is a list of T cell receptor beta chains from one sample in a study of blood T cell repertoires in COVID-19. Sequenced by immunoSEQ multiplex PCR; TCRdb stores in-frame clones only, minus some. The sample carries 66,000 or so clones, roughly 77% recorded once. The sequenced sample was peripheral blood. The receptors were gathered from a human donor in a cohort sampled during active COVID-19. Each CDR3 is given without its conserved first and last residue.

length	J	V	CDR3
14	TRBJ1-4	TRBV7-2	ASSFPTGGPNEKLF
11	TRBJ1-2	TRBV7-2	ASGAGPNYGYT
13	TRBJ1-5	TRBV6-5	ASSPRTGGNQPQH
12	TRBJ1-2	TRBV6-2/TRBV6-3	ASSWTGGGYGYT
14	TRBJ2-7	TRBV7-2	ASSYTGLAGALEQY
14	TRBJ2-5	TRBV24-1	ATSDPLAGEGETQY
12	TRBJ1-5	TRBV18	ASSLRGVDQPQH
12	TRBJ2-7	TRBV30	AWTKSVLNNEQY
12	TRBJ1-5	TRBV30	AWSGAASNQPQH
13	TRBJ2-1	TRBV18	ASSPAGTSLNEQF
12	TRBJ2-3	TRBV5-1	ASSQSGSTDTQY
10	TRBJ2-7	TRBV29-1	SAQGGSYEQY
12	TRBJ2-5	TRBV9	ASSVAGVQETQY
16	TRBJ1-2	TRBV10-3	AISGGDRKTGGDRGYT
12	TRBJ2-1	TRBV11-2	ASSLTSGYNEQF